These T cell receptor beta chains were read from a single sample in a study of blood T cell repertoires in COVID-19. Method: immunoSEQ multiplex PCR; TCRdb's copy keeps in-frame clones and lacks some. The table shows 150,000 to 200,000 clones, with approximately 90% occurring only once. Sequenced: peripheral blood. All receptors come from a man aged 45-65 years with acute or convalescent COVID-19. Each CDR3 is given with its conserved first and last residue. The D gene is left open where the match is weak. Not all rows give a size; the values are once, few, many and, for expanded clones, a class.

v_gene	abundance	d_gene	j_gene	CDR3aa	CDR3nt
TRBV7-9	once	TRBD1	TRBJ1-4	CASSLDRVGEKLFF	TGTGCCAGCAGCTTGGACAGGGTGGGTGAAAAACTGTTTTTT
TRBV29-1	NA	NA	TRBJ2-5	CSVAVSLAQYF	TGCAGCGTTGCAGTTTCGTTGGCCCAGTACTTC
TRBV29-1	NA	TRBD2	TRBJ2-1	CSAAGTSGSSYNEQFF	TGCAGCGCGGCGGGTACTAGCGGAAGCTCCTACAATGAGCAGTTCTTC
TRBV19	NA	NA	TRBJ2-3	CASSIDGDSPLDTQYF	TGTGCCAGTAGTATAGATGGTGACAGTCCGCTTGATACGCAGTATTTT
TRBV15	NA	TRBD1	TRBJ2-5	CATSAAGQGQETQYF	TGTGCCACCAGCGCTGCAGGACAGGGACAAGAGACCCAGTACTTC
TRBV19	NA	NA	TRBJ1-5	CASSTESGKSNQPQHF	TGTGCCAGTAGTACGGAATCAGGGAAAAGCAATCAGCCCCAGCATTTT
TRBV15	NA	TRBD2	TRBJ2-1	CATSGTSGRGQFF	TGTGCCACCAGCGGGACTAGCGGGAGAGGACAGTTCTTC
TRBV2	NA	NA	TRBJ2-2	CASSERQTGELFF	TGTGCCAGCAGTGAACGACAGACCGGGGAGCTGTTTTTT
TRBV28	NA	NA	TRBJ2-6	CASSLQGFGANVLTF	TGTGCCAGCAGTTTACAGGGTTTTGGGGCCAACGTCCTGACTTTC
TRBV9	NA	TRBD1	TRBJ1-4	CASSAGGSNEKLFF	TGTGCCAGCAGCGCAGGGGGTTCTAATGAAAAACTGTTTTTT
TRBV6-5	NA	NA	TRBJ2-7	CASSFLPYPYEQYF	TGTGCCAGCAGTTTCCTACCTTACCCCTACGAGCAGTACTTC